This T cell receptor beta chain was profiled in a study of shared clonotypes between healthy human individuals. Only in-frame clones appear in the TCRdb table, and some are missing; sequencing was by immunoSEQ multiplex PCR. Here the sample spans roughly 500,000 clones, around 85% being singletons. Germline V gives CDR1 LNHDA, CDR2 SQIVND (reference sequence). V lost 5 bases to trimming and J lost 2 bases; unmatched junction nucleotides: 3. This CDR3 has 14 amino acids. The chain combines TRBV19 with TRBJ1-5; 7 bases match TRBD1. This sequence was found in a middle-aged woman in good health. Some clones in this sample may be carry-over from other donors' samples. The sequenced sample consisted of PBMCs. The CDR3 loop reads CASSFTGGNQPQHF. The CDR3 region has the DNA TGTGCCAGTAGTTTTACAGGGGGCAATCAGCCCCAGCATTTT.